A selection of T cell receptor beta chains follows, all from one sample in a study of blood T cell repertoires in COVID-19. Assay: immunoSEQ multiplex PCR; the TCRdb copy retains only in-frame clones and omits some. This table holds 30,000 to 40,000 clones, 80% to 90% found once. Material: peripheral blood. These receptors originate from a woman older than 75 with active or convalescent COVID-19. The CDR3 runs from the conserved cysteine through the conserved F or W. Each record gives: J gene, D gene, clone size, V gene, CDR3 DNA, CDR3 protein. D genes are given only for firm matches. Only part of the rows carry a size: once, few, many, or a class if the clone is expanded.

j_call: TRBJ2-5; d_call: .; clone_size: .; v_call: TRBV29-1; cdr3_nt: TGCAGCGTTGGGAGGGTTCAAGAGACCCAGTACTTC; cdr3_aa: CSVGRVQETQYF
j_call: TRBJ2-6; d_call: TRBD1; clone_size: .; v_call: TRBV9; cdr3_nt: TGTGCCAGCAGCGTCCAACAGGGGGGCTCTGGGGCCAACGTCCTGACTTTC; cdr3_aa: CASSVQQGGSGANVLTF
j_call: TRBJ2-2; d_call: TRBD1; clone_size: .; v_call: TRBV10-3; cdr3_nt: TGTGCCACCCAGCGACAGGGGGCGACCGGGGAGCTGTTTTTT; cdr3_aa: CATQRQGATGELFF
j_call: TRBJ2-2; d_call: TRBD2; clone_size: few; v_call: TRBV4-2; cdr3_nt: TGTGCCAGCAGCCAAGAACCGTGGACTAGCGCGCACACCGGGGAGCTGTTTTTT; cdr3_aa: CASSQEPWTSAHTGELFF
j_call: TRBJ2-5; d_call: .; clone_size: .; v_call: TRBV4-1; cdr3_nt: TGCGCCAGCAGCCAACCAGACAGGTACCAAGAGACCCAGTACTTC; cdr3_aa: CASSQPDRYQETQYF
j_call: TRBJ2-3; d_call: .; clone_size: once; v_call: TRBV3-1/TRBV3-2; cdr3_nt: TGTGCCAGCACCACGAGGGGGAGCACAGATACGCAGTATTTT; cdr3_aa: CASTTRGSTDTQYF
j_call: TRBJ1-1; d_call: TRBD1; clone_size: .; v_call: TRBV5-1; cdr3_nt: TGCGCCAGCAGCTCGGACAGGGTAAGCGGGACTGAAGCTTTCTTT; cdr3_aa: CASSSDRVSGTEAFF
j_call: TRBJ2-7; d_call: .; clone_size: .; v_call: TRBV6-5; cdr3_nt: TGTGCCAGCCCGAGGGAGGGGGATGGTCTCTACGAGCAGTACTTC; cdr3_aa: CASPREGDGLYEQYF
j_call: TRBJ2-3; d_call: .; clone_size: .; v_call: TRBV5-4; cdr3_nt: TGTGCCAGCAGCACACTACGACAGGGCACAGATACGCAGTATTTT; cdr3_aa: CASSTLRQGTDTQYF
j_call: TRBJ2-7; d_call: TRBD2; clone_size: few; v_call: TRBV4-2; cdr3_nt: TGTGCCAGCAGCCAAGATCACCGAACCCCCGGGACTAGCGGGGGTAAGCAGTACTTC; cdr3_aa: CASSQDHRTPGTSGGKQYF
j_call: TRBJ2-7; d_call: TRBD2; clone_size: few; v_call: TRBV28; cdr3_nt: TGTGCCAGCAGCTCCGGGACTAGAGTCATCTCCGAGCAGTACTTC; cdr3_aa: CASSSGTRVISEQYF
j_call: TRBJ2-1; d_call: TRBD2; clone_size: .; v_call: TRBV28; cdr3_nt: TGTGCCAGCAGTTCGAGGACTAGCCAGCAGTTCTTC; cdr3_aa: CASSSRTSQQFF
j_call: TRBJ2-7; d_call: .; clone_size: .; v_call: TRBV6-2/TRBV6-3; cdr3_nt: TGTGCCAGCAGTTACGTGCTAGTAGGGAGAACCTACGAGCAGTACTTC; cdr3_aa: CASSYVLVGRTYEQYF
j_call: TRBJ2-7; d_call: .; clone_size: few; v_call: TRBV12-3/TRBV12-4; cdr3_nt: TGTGCCAGCAGTGGAGGCTACGAGCAGTACTTC; cdr3_aa: CASSGGYEQYF
j_call: TRBJ1-5; d_call: .; clone_size: once; v_call: TRBV19; cdr3_nt: TGTGCCAGTACCCGGACAGTTAGCAATCAGCCCCAGCATTTT; cdr3_aa: CASTRTVSNQPQHF
j_call: TRBJ2-3; d_call: .; clone_size: .; v_call: TRBV5-5; cdr3_nt: TGTGCCAGCAGCTACCGGGACACCCAGATCAGCACAGATACGCAGTATTTT; cdr3_aa: CASSYRDTQISTDTQYF
j_call: TRBJ1-5; d_call: .; clone_size: .; v_call: TRBV3-1/TRBV3-2; cdr3_nt: TGTGCCAGCAGCCAAGATGTGGGCAGCAATCAGCCCCAGCATTTT; cdr3_aa: CASSQDVGSNQPQHF
j_call: TRBJ2-7; d_call: TRBD2; clone_size: .; v_call: TRBV11-3; cdr3_nt: TGTGCCAGCAGCTCCTTGAGCGGGAGGGCACTTGAGCAGTACTTC; cdr3_aa: CASSSLSGRALEQYF
j_call: TRBJ2-5; d_call: TRBD2; clone_size: .; v_call: TRBV20-1; cdr3_nt: TGCAGTGCTAGTGGGGGCGGGAGGGCCGGAGAGACCCAGTACTTC; cdr3_aa: CSASGGGRAGETQYF
j_call: TRBJ1-1; d_call: TRBD1; clone_size: .; v_call: TRBV2; cdr3_nt: TGTGCCAGCACCCCCCGGACAGGGGACACTGAAGCTTTCTTT; cdr3_aa: CASTPRTGDTEAFF
j_call: TRBJ2-3; d_call: .; clone_size: .; v_call: TRBV9; cdr3_nt: TGTGCCAGCAGCGCCATGGATACGCAGTATTTT; cdr3_aa: CASSAMDTQYF
j_call: TRBJ2-7; d_call: .; clone_size: .; v_call: TRBV7-3; cdr3_nt: TGTGCCAGCAGCTCCGCGAGTCTGGACGAGCAGTACTTC; cdr3_aa: CASSSASLDEQYF
j_call: TRBJ1-5; d_call: .; clone_size: .; v_call: TRBV28; cdr3_nt: TGTGCCAGCAGCCTCGACAGGACTCAGCCCCAGCATTTT; cdr3_aa: CASSLDRTQPQHF
j_call: TRBJ2-7; d_call: .; clone_size: .; v_call: TRBV9; cdr3_nt: TGTGCCAGCAGCGTATCCCCGGACAGCTCCTACGAGCAGTACTTC; cdr3_aa: CASSVSPDSSYEQYF
j_call: TRBJ1-3; d_call: .; clone_size: .; v_call: TRBV5-1; cdr3_nt: TGCGCCAGCAGCTTGGTAGGGGATTCCGGAAACACCATATATTTT; cdr3_aa: CASSLVGDSGNTIYF
j_call: TRBJ2-7; d_call: TRBD1; clone_size: .; v_call: TRBV6-5; cdr3_nt: TGTGCCAGCCCGAAGGCGGGACAGGGTAACTACGAGCAGTACTTC; cdr3_aa: CASPKAGQGNYEQYF
j_call: TRBJ1-2; d_call: .; clone_size: .; v_call: TRBV11-3; cdr3_nt: TGTGCCAGCAGCTTATACAGGGACGGCTATGGCTACACCTTC; cdr3_aa: CASSLYRDGYGYTF
j_call: TRBJ1-5; d_call: .; clone_size: .; v_call: TRBV7-2; cdr3_nt: TGTGCCAGCAGCTTAGGACGCAGGTGGCCCCAGCATTTT; cdr3_aa: CASSLGRRWPQHF
j_call: TRBJ1-3; d_call: TRBD1; clone_size: .; v_call: TRBV18; cdr3_nt: TGTGCCAGCTCGTTACTCCCACAGGGGCTGGCAGATGGAAACACCATATATTTT; cdr3_aa: CASSLLPQGLADGNTIYF
j_call: TRBJ2-7; d_call: .; clone_size: .; v_call: TRBV28; cdr3_nt: TGTGCCAGCAGTTTATGGACAGGGGGTTCAGCGGGAGGGCCCTCGGCCTACGAGCAGTACTTC; cdr3_aa: CASSLWTGGSAGGPSAYEQYF